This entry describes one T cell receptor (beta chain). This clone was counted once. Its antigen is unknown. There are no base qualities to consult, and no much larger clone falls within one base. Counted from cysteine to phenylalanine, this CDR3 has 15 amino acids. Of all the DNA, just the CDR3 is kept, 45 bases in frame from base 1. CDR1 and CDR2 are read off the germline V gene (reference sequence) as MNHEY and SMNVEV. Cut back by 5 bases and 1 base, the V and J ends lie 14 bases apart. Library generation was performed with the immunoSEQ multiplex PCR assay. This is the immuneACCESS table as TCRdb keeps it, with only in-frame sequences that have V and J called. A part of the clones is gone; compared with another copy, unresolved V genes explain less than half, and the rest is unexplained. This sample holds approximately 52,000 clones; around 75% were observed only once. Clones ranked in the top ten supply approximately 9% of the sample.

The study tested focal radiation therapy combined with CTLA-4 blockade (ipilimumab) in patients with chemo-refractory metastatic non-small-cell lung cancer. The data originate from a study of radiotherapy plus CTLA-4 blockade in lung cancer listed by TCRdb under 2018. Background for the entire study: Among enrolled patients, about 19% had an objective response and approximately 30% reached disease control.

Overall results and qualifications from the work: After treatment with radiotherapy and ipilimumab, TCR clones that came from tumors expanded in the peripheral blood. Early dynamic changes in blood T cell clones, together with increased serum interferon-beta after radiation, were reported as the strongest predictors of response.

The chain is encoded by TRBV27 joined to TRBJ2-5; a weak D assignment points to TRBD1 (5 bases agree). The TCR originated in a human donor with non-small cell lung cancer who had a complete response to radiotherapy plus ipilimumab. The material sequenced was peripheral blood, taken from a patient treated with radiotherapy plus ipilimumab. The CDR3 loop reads CASSPQTDLQETQYF. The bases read TGTGCCAGCAGTCCCCAGACAGACCTCCAAGAGACCCAGTACTTC.